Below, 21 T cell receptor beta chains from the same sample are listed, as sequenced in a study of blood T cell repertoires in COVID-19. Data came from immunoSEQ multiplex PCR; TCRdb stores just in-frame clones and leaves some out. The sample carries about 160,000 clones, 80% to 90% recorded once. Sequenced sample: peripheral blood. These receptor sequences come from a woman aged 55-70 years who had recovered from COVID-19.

The CDR3 nucleotides are TGTGCCAGCAGTTACTCGGGACAAATCGGGAATGAGCAGTTCTTC. As protein: CASSYSGQIGNEQFF. The chain recombines TRBV6-5 with TRBJ2-1; perhaps TRBD1 as D (6 bases). V dropped 0 bases and J dropped 7 bases, with 13 bases sitting between them. The CDR3 is 15 residues long. The germline V gene has CDR1 MNHEY and CDR2 SVGAGI.

The CDR3 is CASSGGDRYEQYF. The CDR3 region has the DNA TGTGCCAGCAGCGGCGGGGATCGCTACGAGCAGTACTTC. This chain connects TRBV9 to TRBJ2-7; possible D gene TRBD2, 6 bases. The CDR3 spans 13 residues. V was trimmed by 3 bases and J by 3 bases, leaving 10 bases between them. Germline V lookup: CDR1 SGDLS, CDR2 YYNGEE.

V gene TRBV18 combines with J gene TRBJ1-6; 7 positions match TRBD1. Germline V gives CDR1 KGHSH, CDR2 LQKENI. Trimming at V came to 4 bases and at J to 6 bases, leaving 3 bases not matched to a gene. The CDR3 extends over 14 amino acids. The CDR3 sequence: CASSLDRINSPLHF. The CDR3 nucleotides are TGTGCCAGCTCACTGGACAGGATTAATTCACCCCTCCACTTT.

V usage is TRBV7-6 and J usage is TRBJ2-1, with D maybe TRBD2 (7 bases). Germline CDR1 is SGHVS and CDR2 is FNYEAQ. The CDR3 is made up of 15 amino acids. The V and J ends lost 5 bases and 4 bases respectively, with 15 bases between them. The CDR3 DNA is TGTGCCAGCAGCCCCTCGGGGGGCCCATACAATGAGCAGTTCTTC. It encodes CASSPSGGPYNEQFF.

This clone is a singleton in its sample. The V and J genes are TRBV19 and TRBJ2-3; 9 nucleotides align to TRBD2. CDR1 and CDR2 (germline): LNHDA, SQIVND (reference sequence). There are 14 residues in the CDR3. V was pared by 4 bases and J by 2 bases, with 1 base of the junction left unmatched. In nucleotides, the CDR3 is TGTGCCAGTAGTACTAGCGGGGACACAGATACGCAGTATTTT. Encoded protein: CASSTSGDTDTQYF.

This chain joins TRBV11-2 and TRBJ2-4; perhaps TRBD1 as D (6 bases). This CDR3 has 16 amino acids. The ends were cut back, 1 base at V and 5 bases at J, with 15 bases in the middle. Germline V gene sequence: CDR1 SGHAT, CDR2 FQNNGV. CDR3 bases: TGTGCCAGCAGCTTAGGGGGGCGGGTAGGGGAAAACATTCAGTACTTC. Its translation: CASSLGGRVGENIQYF.

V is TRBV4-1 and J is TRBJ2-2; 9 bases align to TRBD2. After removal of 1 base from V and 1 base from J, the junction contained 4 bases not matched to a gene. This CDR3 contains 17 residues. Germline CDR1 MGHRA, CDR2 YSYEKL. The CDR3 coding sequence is TGCGCCAGCAGCCAAGCTCGCGGGGGGGTGAACACCGGGGAGCTGTTTTTT. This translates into CASSQARGGVNTGELFF.

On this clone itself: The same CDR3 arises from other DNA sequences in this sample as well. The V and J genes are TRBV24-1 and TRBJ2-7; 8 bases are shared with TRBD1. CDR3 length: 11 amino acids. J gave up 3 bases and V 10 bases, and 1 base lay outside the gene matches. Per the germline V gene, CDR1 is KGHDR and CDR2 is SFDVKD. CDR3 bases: TGTGCCACTGGACAGGGCTACGAGCAGTACTTC. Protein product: CATGQGYEQYF.

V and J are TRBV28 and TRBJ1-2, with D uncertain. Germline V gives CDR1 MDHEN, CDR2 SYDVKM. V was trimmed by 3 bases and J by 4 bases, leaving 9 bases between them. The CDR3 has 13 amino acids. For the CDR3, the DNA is TGTGCCAGCAGTTTTGGTCAGATCTATGGCTACACCTTC. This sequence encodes CASSFGQIYGYTF.

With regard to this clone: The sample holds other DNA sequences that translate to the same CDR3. CDR3 DNA: TGTGCCAGCAGCCAAGGTGGGGGGACAGATACGCAGTATTTT. Protein sequence: CASSQGGGTDTQYF. The V and J genes are TRBV3-1 (or the pseudogene TRBV3-2) and TRBJ2-3, with D tentatively TRBD2 (6 bases). The germline V gene encodes CDR1 LGHDT and CDR2 YNNKEL (reference sequence). The germline V and J ends were trimmed by 1 base and 3 bases, with 8 bases remaining between them. CDR3 size: 14 residues.

The CDR3 protein is CASSSQTGAYEQYF. In DNA, the CDR3 is TGTGCCAGCAGCTCGCAAACAGGGGCCTACGAGCAGTACTTC. This chain connects TRBV11-2 to TRBJ2-7; TRBD1 matches at 7 bases. From germline, CDR1 is SGHAT and CDR2 FQNNGV. After removal of 4 bases from V and 2 bases from J, the junction contained 5 bases not matched to a gene. CDR3 size: 14 residues.

The CDR3 DNA sequence: TGTGCCAGCAGGTCACCGGGTGGGACAGGGCCGGGTGGCTACACCTTC. It yields the protein CASRSPGGTGPGGYTF. V is TRBV3-1 (or the pseudogene TRBV3-2) and J is TRBJ1-2; 9 bases map to TRBD1. The CDR3 is 16 residues long. V gave up 6 bases and J gave up 7 bases; unmatched junction bases: 15. Germline assignment: CDR1 LGHDT and CDR2 YNNKEL (reference sequence).

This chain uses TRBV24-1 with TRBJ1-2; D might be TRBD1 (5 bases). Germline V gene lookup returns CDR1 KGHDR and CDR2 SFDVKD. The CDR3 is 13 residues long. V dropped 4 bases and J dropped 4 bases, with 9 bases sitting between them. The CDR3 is CATSEQGGYGYTF. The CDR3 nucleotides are TGTGCCACCAGTGAGCAGGGTGGCTATGGCTACACCTTC.

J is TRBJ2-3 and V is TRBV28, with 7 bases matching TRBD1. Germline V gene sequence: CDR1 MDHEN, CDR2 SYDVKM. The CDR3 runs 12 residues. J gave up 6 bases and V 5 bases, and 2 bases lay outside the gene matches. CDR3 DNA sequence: TGTGCCAGCAGTCCCAGGGGGGATACGCAGTATTTT. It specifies CASSPRGDTQYF.

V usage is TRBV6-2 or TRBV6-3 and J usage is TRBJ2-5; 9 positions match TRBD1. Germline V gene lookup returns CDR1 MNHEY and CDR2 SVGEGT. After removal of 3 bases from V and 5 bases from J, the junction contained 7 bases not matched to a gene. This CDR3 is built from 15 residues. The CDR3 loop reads CASSYGGQGGETQYF. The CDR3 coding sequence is TGTGCCAGCAGTTATGGGGGACAGGGCGGCGAGACCCAGTACTTC.

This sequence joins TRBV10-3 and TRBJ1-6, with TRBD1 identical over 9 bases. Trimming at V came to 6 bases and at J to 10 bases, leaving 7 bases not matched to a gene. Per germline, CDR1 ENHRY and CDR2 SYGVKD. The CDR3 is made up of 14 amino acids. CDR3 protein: CAIRGDREGSPLHF. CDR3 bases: TGTGCCATCAGGGGGGACAGGGAAGGCTCACCCCTCCACTTT.

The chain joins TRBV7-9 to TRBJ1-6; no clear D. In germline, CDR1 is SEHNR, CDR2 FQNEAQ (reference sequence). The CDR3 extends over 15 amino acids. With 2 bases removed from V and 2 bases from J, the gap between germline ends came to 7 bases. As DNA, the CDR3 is TGTGCCAGCAGCTTAAGTGGAGCCTATAATTCACCCCTCCACTTT. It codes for CASSLSGAYNSPLHF.

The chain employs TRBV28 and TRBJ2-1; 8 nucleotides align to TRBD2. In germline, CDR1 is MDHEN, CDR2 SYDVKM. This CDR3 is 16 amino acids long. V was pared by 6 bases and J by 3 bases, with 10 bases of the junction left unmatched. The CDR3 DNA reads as TGTGCCAGCAGCCTTCCCGGGACTAGGGACTACAATGAGCAGTTCTTC. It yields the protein CASSLPGTRDYNEQFF.

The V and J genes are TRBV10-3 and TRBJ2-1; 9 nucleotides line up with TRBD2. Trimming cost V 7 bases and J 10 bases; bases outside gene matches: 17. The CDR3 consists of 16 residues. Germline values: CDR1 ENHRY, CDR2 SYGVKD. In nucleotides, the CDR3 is TGTGCCATCACGCCCCACATGCGGGGGGGCCAGGGGGAGCAGTTCTTC. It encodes CAITPHMRGGQGEQFF.

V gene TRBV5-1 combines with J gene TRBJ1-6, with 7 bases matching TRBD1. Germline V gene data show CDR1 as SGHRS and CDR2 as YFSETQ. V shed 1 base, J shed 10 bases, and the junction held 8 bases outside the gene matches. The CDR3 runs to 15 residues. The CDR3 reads CASSLRQGTRSPLHF. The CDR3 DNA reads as TGCGCCAGCAGCTTGAGACAGGGCACTCGGTCACCCCTCCACTTT.

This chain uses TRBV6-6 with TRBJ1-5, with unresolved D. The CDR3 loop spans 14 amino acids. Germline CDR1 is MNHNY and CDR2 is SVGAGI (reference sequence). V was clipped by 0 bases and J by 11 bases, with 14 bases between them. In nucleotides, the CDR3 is TGTGCCAGCAGTTACTCGATCGAGGCGTTGTCCCAGCATTTT. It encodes CASSYSIEALSQHF.